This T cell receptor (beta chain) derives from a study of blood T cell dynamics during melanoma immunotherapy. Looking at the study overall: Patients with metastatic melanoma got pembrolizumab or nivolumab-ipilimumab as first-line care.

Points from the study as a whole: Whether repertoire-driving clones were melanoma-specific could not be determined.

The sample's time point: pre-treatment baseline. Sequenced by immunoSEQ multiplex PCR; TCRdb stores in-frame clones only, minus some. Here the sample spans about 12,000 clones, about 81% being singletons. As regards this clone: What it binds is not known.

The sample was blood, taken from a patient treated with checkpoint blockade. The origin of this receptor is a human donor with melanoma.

CDR3 in DNA: TGTGCCATCAGTGAGTCCTCCTTGGTCACCGGGCGTTCACCCCTCCACTTT. This sequence encodes CAISESSLVTGRSPLHF. V and J are TRBV10-3 and TRBJ1-6; D is undetermined. CDR1 ENHRY and CDR2 SYGVKD come from the germline V gene. The CDR3 is made up of 17 amino acids. The V end lost 0 bases, the J end lost 9 bases, and 18 bases lay between the germline ends.